These 16 T cell receptor beta chains came from one sample sequenced in a study of blood T cell repertoires in COVID-19. The table came from immunoSEQ multiplex PCR; TCRdb's copy has only in-frame clones and leaves some out. The top ten clones hold less than 15% of a sample with roughly 70,000 clones, approximately 91% of them seen once. The material sequenced was peripheral blood. Receptor source: a human donor with active COVID-19. The donor label of this sample is uncertain.

The genes are TRBV6-2 or TRBV6-3 and TRBJ1-5; D perhaps matches TRBD1 (5 bases). This CDR3 has 13 amino acids. Trimming stripped 5 bases from V and 6 bases from J, with 11 bases between. Germline assignment: CDR1 MNHEY and CDR2 SVGEGT. Written as DNA, the CDR3 is TGTGCCAGCAGTGCAGGGTTTGGTCAGCCCCAGCATTTT. Translating gives CASSAGFGQPQHF.

V is TRBV28 and J is TRBJ2-7; 7 nucleotides align to TRBD1. The germline CDR1 and CDR2 sequences are MDHEN and SYDVKM. V lost 5 bases and J lost 4; bases outside the gene matches: 11. This CDR3 contains 15 residues. Here the CDR3 DNA reads TGTGCCAGCAGTCCTAGGACAGGTAACTTTTACGAGCAGTACTTC. Its translation: CASSPRTGNFYEQYF.

This rearrangement joins TRBV5-4 to TRBJ2-6; perhaps TRBD1 as D (5 bases). The CDR3 consists of 16 residues. V was cut by 0 bases and J by 4 bases, with 11 bases left in between. CDR1 SGHNT and CDR2 YYREEE come from the germline V gene (reference sequence). The CDR3 region is CASSLVGALGANVLTF. The CDR3 nucleotides are TGTGCCAGCAGCTTGGTTGGGGCTCTCGGGGCCAACGTCCTGACTTTC. The variable domain in full, with the rest retrieved from reference TRBV5-4 and TRBJ2-6, is ETGVTQSPTHLIKTRGQQVTLRCSSQSGHNTVSWYQQALGQGPQFIFQYYREEENGRGNFPPRFSGLQFPNYSSELNVNALELDDSALYLCASSLVGALGANVLTFGAGSRLTVL.

V gene TRBV1 combines with J gene TRBJ2-4; TRBD2 was called by the table and not checked on the DNA. TRBV1 is annotated as a pseudogene. This CDR3 spans 18 amino acids. The CDR3 reads CTSSLTSGRGRPKNIQYF. CDR3 coding DNA: TGCACCAGCAGCCTTACTAGCGGGAGGGGGAGGCCAAAAAACATTCAGTACTTC.

The V gene is TRBV19, the J gene TRBJ1-4; 9 bases are shared with TRBD1. Germline values: CDR1 LNHDA, CDR2 SQIVND (reference sequence). The J segment lost 4 bases and the V segment lost 6 bases, leaving 9 bases of the junction unmatched. This CDR3 has 16 amino acids. The CDR3 protein is CASSPVTGGHNEKLFF. The CDR3 coding sequence is TGTGCCAGTAGCCCCGTGACAGGGGGGCATAATGAAAAACTGTTTTTT.

V is TRBV19 and J is TRBJ2-2; TRBD1 matches at 7 bases. The J segment lost 8 bases and the V segment lost 8 bases, leaving 8 bases of the junction unmatched. Germline values: CDR1 LNHDA, CDR2 SQIVND (reference sequence). CDR3 length: 13 residues. The CDR3 loop is CASGDSRAGELFF. The CDR3 DNA is TGTGCCAGTGGGGACAGTCGAGCGGGGGAGCTGTTTTTT.

The genes are TRBV3-1 (or the pseudogene TRBV3-2) and TRBJ2-3; TRBD2 aligns across 11 bases. J lost 2 bases, V lost 1 base, and 11 bases had no gene match. Germline V gives CDR1 LGHDT, CDR2 YNNKEL (reference sequence). This CDR3 has 19 residues. This CDR3 reads CASSQGVVGTSGFTDTQYF. The CDR3 bases are TGTGCCAGCAGCCAAGGCGTTGTGGGGACTAGCGGTTTCACAGATACGCAGTATTTT.

This clone was recorded many times. The rearrangement links TRBV28 to TRBJ2-1, with no clear D. The CDR3 consists of 11 residues. CDR1 and CDR2 (germline): MDHEN, SYDVKM. The germline V and J ends were trimmed by 3 bases and 9 bases, with 6 bases remaining between them. CDR3 DNA sequence: TGTGCCAGCAGTTTTTCGGGTGAGCAGTTCTTC. Amino acid sequence: CASSFSGEQFF.

The genes are TRBV5-4 and TRBJ1-2; D is possibly TRBD1 (6 bases). This CDR3 has 14 residues. Germline V CDR1 and CDR2: SGHNT, YYREEE (reference sequence). V gave up 4 bases and J gave up 7 bases, with 17 bases separating them. CDR3 sequence (DNA): TGTGCCAGCAGCCTCGAAGGGGGACAACGTGGCTACACCTTC. It translates to CASSLEGGQRGYTF. The full variable domain, with the rest looked up from reference TRBV5-4 and TRBJ1-2, is ETGVTQSPTHLIKTRGQQVTLRCSSQSGHNTVSWYQQALGQGPQFIFQYYREEENGRGNFPPRFSGLQFPNYSSELNVNALELDDSALYLCASSLEGGQRGYTFGSGTRLTVV.

CDR3 DNA: TGCGCCAGCAGCCAAGAAGGGACAGGGTGGGGCAATCAGCCCCAGCATTTT. Its translation: CASSQEGTGWGNQPQHF. The J gene is TRBJ1-5, the V gene TRBV4-3, with 9 bases fitting TRBD1. The germline V gene has CDR1 LGHNA and CDR2 YSLEER. The CDR3 extends over 17 amino acids. Germline trimming cut 0 bases from V and 2 bases from J; bases unmatched to any gene: 5.

The V call is TRBV28, the J call TRBJ1-5; D possibly corresponds to TRBD1 (5 bases). Germline values: CDR1 MDHEN, CDR2 SYDVKM. Deletions cut 5 bases from V and 3 bases from J, with 11 bases between. This CDR3 region has 14 residues. The DNA for the CDR3 is TGTGCCAGCAGTCGGGGGGGACTCAATCAGCCCCAGCATTTT. Its translation: CASSRGGLNQPQHF.

The chain employs TRBV18 and TRBJ1-2; tentative D call: TRBD1 (6 bases). The germline V gene has CDR1 KGHSH and CDR2 LQKENI. There are 11 residues in the CDR3. V was cut by 5 bases and J by 7 bases, with 8 bases left in between. The CDR3 DNA is TGTGCCAGCTCAGGGACATCTGGCTACACCTTC. This translates into CASSGTSGYTF. The complete variable domain, with remaining parts taken from reference TRBV18 and TRBJ1-2, reads NAGVMQNPRHLVRRRGQEARLRCSPMKGHSHVYWYRQLPEEGLKFMVYLQKENIIDESGMPKERFSAEFPKEGPSILRIQQVVRGDSAAYFCASSGTSGYTFGSGTRLTVV.

J is TRBJ1-4 and V is TRBV28; possible D gene TRBD1, 6 bases. The V end was cut by 6 bases, the J end by 6 bases, with 14 bases between. CDR1 is MDHEN, CDR2 SYDVKM, per germline. This CDR3 region has 14 residues. CDR3 DNA sequence: TGTGCCAGCAGCCGTCCAGGGGTGCATGAAAAACTGTTTTTT. It yields the protein CASSRPGVHEKLFF.

The chain couples TRBV6-2 or TRBV6-3 to TRBJ2-2; TRBD2 aligns across 8 bases. The CDR3 spans 16 residues. V shed 2 bases and J 0 bases; nucleotides not matched to a gene: 2. CDR1 and CDR2 from the germline V gene are MNHEY and SVGEGT. The CDR3 nucleotides are TGTGCCAGCAGTTACGCGGGACTAGCGAACACCGGGGAGCTGTTTTTT. Protein sequence: CASSYAGLANTGELFF.

The rearrangement joins TRBV6-5 to TRBJ1-5; 12 nucleotides match TRBD1. The CDR3 is made up of 15 amino acids. Per germline, CDR1 MNHEY and CDR2 SVGAGI. V trimming: 7 bases; J trimming: 4 bases; junction bases outside the gene matches: 5. CDR3 in amino acids: CASKGTGGMNQPQHF. CDR3 nucleotides: TGTGCCAGCAAGGGGACAGGGGGCATGAATCAGCCCCAGCATTTT.

The V gene is TRBV19, the J gene TRBJ2-7; TRBD2 is a possible D gene (6 bases). CDR1 is LNHDA, CDR2 SQIVND, per germline (reference sequence). V was clipped by 1 base and J by 4 bases, with 11 bases between them. This CDR3 contains 14 residues. The CDR3 protein is CASSIASGEYEQYF. The CDR3 coding sequence is TGTGCCAGTAGTATAGCATCGGGAGAATACGAGCAGTACTTC.